The rows below give T cell receptor beta chains drawn from one sample of a study of identical twins. Each CDR3 protein gets one entry after TCRdb re-called the 5' RACE reads with MiXCR. This sample has roughly 230,000 distinct CDR3 sequences; roughly 8% occur once, and the top ten carry less than 4%. This sample also appeared in a second study, on yellow fever vaccine responses in identical twins.

Sequencing was carried out using CD8+ T cells sorted from blood. The receptors derive from a woman between 18 and 29 years old in good health. CDR3s leave out the opening cysteine and the closing phenylalanine or tryptophan. Fields, in order: D gene, V gene, CDR3 length, J gene, CDR3 protein. A D gene is named only where the DNA matches it firmly.

TRBD2,TRBV12-3/TRBV12-4,12,TRBJ2-5,ASSLTSGQETQY
-,TRBV7-6,14,TRBJ2-5,ASSLVEEGPKETQY
-,TRBV3-1,13,TRBJ2-7,ASSQDEGGHCEQY
-,TRBV6-1,12,TRBJ2-7,ASSEQGPLYGVI
-,TRBV7-9,13,TRBJ1-1,ASSPAGGRPSEAF
TRBD2,TRBV11-2,16,TRBJ2-3,ASSLVRRLTSGADTQY
-,TRBV7-8,12,TRBJ2-3,ASSLVYNTDTQY
TRBD2,TRBV20-1,12,TRBJ2-7,SARGTSGVHEQY
-,TRBV6-2/TRBV6-3,13,TRBJ2-7,ASSYPKLPHYEQY
-,TRBV29-1,11,TRBJ2-3,SAERGITDTQY
TRBD2,TRBV2,12,TRBJ2-2,ATLSGSYTGELF
-,TRBV27,12,TRBJ1-2,ASSLSRQLWGYT
-,TRBV20-1,11,TRBJ2-5,SAREGLTGTQY
TRBD2,TRBV6-2/TRBV6-3,14,TRBJ2-3,ASSSGLAGPTDTQY
TRBD2,TRBV7-9,14,TRBJ2-2,ASSQMWSSGTGELF
TRBD1,TRBV12-3/TRBV12-4,16,TRBJ2-2,ASSPPTGVTLNTGELF
-,TRBV4-1,14,TRBJ2-3,ASSQVENRVQDTQY
-,TRBV12-3/TRBV12-4,14,TRBJ1-4,ASSPRGAATNEKLF
TRBD2,TRBV20-1,11,TRBJ2-7,SARAGADYEQY
TRBD1,TRBV28,15,TRBJ2-1,ASSPWNRDREWDEQF
TRBD2,TRBV7-3,12,TRBJ2-1,ASNLGGAYNEQF
-,TRBV19,11,TRBJ2-6,ASQGAGANVLT
TRBD1,TRBV11-2,13,TRBJ1-1,ASSLGQGVPTEAF
TRBD1,TRBV12-3/TRBV12-4,15,TRBJ2-7,ASTSTSTGQGQGEQY
-,TRBV12-3/TRBV12-4,10,TRBJ2-7,ASSPGQYEQY
-,TRBV12-3/TRBV12-4,12,TRBJ2-5,ASSFGLSQETQY
TRBD1,TRBV12-3/TRBV12-4,12,TRBJ2-7,ASRSMDRVDEQY
-,TRBV2,13,TRBJ2-5,ASSESPGLQETQY
TRBD1,TRBV2,12,TRBJ2-5,ASRLAGGSETQY
-,TRBV20-1,15,TRBJ2-7,SARDPPQGIESYEQY
-,TRBV4-3,11,TRBJ1-1,ASSQIRYTEAF
-,TRBV29-1,11,TRBJ2-3,SVRSAARDTQY
-,TRBV6-1,12,TRBJ1-5,ASTSGQSNQPQH
-,TRBV5-6,15,TRBJ2-3,ASSSWTGTTSTDTQY
TRBD2,TRBV24-1,13,TRBJ2-5,ATAGDSGNLETQY
TRBD1,TRBV28,9,TRBJ2-7,ASQGVYEQY
TRBD2,TRBV7-2,15,TRBJ2-3,ASSSRTSGGDTDTQY